These 14 T cell receptor beta chains were all obtained from the same sample, sequenced in a study of blood T cell repertoires in COVID-19 (dated by TCRdb to 2018 to 2021). The library was made by the immunoSEQ multiplex PCR assay. TCRdb holds this immuneACCESS table with in-frame rearrangements only. Some clones are missing; in checked studies, unresolved V genes explain under half, and the rest has no known cause. The sample has 310,000 or so clones on record, roughly 92% of them singletons. The ten most abundant clones make up about 2% of the sample. What was sequenced was peripheral blood. The receptors stem from a woman in her 30s with COVID-19, enrolled during active disease.

V and J are TRBV10-2 and TRBJ1-6; TRBD1 is a possible D gene (6 bases). Germline lookup yields CDR1 WSHSY and CDR2 SAAADI. Trimming removed 4 bases from V and 6 bases from J, with 16 bases in between. The CDR3 is 16 residues long. Here the CDR3 reads CASSADRDMPNSPLHF. CDR3 coding DNA: TGCGCCAGCAGTGCAGACCGGGACATGCCTAATTCACCCCTCCACTTT.

This rearrangement joins TRBV2 to TRBJ2-3, with 7 nucleotides matching TRBD2. The length of the CDR3 is 16 residues. Germline V gene sequence: CDR1 SNHLY, CDR2 FYNNEI. J was trimmed by 1 base and V by 4 bases; bases with no gene match: 8. This chain's CDR3 is CASSGRLAARTDTQYF. The CDR3 DNA is TGTGCCAGCAGTGGGCGACTAGCCGCCCGCACAGATACGCAGTATTTT.

The rearrangement links TRBV6-6 to TRBJ1-3; a possible D gene is TRBD1 (6 bases). V was shortened by 6 bases and J by 4 bases, with 13 bases between the two germline ends. This CDR3 has 14 amino acids. The germline CDR1 and CDR2 sequences are MNHNY and SVGAGI (reference sequence). The CDR3 here is CASRPNDRGNTIYF. CDR3 in DNA: TGTGCCAGCAGACCAAACGACAGGGGAAACACCATATATTTT.

This CDR3 is CASSSDRGRTEAFF. The CDR3 nucleotides are TGTGCCAGCAGCTCCGACAGGGGGCGCACTGAAGCTTTCTTT. The chain has TRBV7-2 and TRBJ1-1; 10 nucleotides agree with TRBD1. Losses at the gene ends were 4 bases for V and 4 bases for J; bases not matched to a gene: 3. Germline assignment: CDR1 SGHTA and CDR2 FQGNSA. The CDR3 is 14 residues long.

This clone occurred once. The rearrangement uses TRBV27 and TRBJ1-1; D not resolved. This CDR3 is built from 13 residues. The V end lost 6 bases, the J end lost 3 bases, and 11 bases lay between the germline ends. Germline assignment: CDR1 MNHEY and CDR2 SMNVEV (reference sequence). The CDR3 here is CASRLGGDTEAFF. As DNA, the CDR3 is TGTGCCAGCAGGCTAGGAGGAGACACTGAAGCTTTCTTT.

This chain links TRBV9 with TRBJ2-3; D uncertain. There are 15 residues in the CDR3. Germline loops: CDR1 SGDLS, CDR2 YYNGEE. The V gene lost 0 bases and the J gene lost 1 base, with 9 bases spanning the gap. Here the CDR3 DNA reads TGTGCCAGCAGCGTAGCGAGCCTCGGCACAGATACGCAGTATTTT. Residues: CASSVASLGTDTQYF. The variable domain in full, with the rest retrieved from reference TRBV9 and TRBJ2-3, is DSGVTQTPKHLITATGQRVTLRCSPRSGDLSVYWYQQSLDQGLQFLIQYYNGEERAKGNILERFSAQQFPDLHSELNLSSLELGDSALYFCASSVASLGTDTQYFGPGTRLTVL.

The V and J genes are TRBV5-1 and TRBJ2-5, with 11 nucleotides matching TRBD1. Germline V CDR1 and CDR2: SGHRS, YFSETQ. The CDR3 has 16 amino acids. With 6 bases clipped from V and 4 bases from J, the junction kept 11 bases outside the gene matches. In DNA form, the CDR3 reads TGCGCCAGCACCGAGATCGGACAGGGGGCCGGAGAGACCCAGTACTTC. It is translated as CASTEIGQGAGETQYF.

V usage is TRBV2 and J usage is TRBJ2-1, with 7 bases fitting TRBD1. The germline V gene has CDR1 SNHLY and CDR2 FYNNEI. CDR3 length equals 14 residues. V trimming: 3 bases; J trimming: 3 bases; junction bases outside the gene matches: 2. CDR3 DNA sequence: TGTGCCAGCAGTGATGGGACAGACTACAATGAGCAGTTCTTC. Protein product: CASSDGTDYNEQFF. The full variable domain, in which reference TRBV2 and TRBJ2-1 provide the parts outside the CDR3, is EPEVTQTPSHQVTQMGQEVILRCVPISNHLYFYWYRQILGQKVEFLVSFYNNEISEKSEIFDDQFSVERPDGSNFTLKIRSTKLEDSAMYFCASSDGTDYNEQFFGPGTRLTVL.

This clone is a singleton in its sample. The chain uses TRBV29-1 and TRBJ2-7; TRBD1 aligns across 10 bases. Germline CDR1 is SQVTM and CDR2 is ANQGSEA. Trimming at V came to 7 bases and at J to 3 bases, leaving 6 bases not matched to a gene. This CDR3 contains 13 residues. The CDR3 is CSASTGGVYEQYF. The DNA for the CDR3 is TGCAGCGCCTCGACAGGGGGCGTCTACGAGCAGTACTTC.

This chain links TRBV14 with TRBJ2-7, with D maybe TRBD2 (5 bases). Germline CDR1 is SGHDN and CDR2 is FVKESK. V was shortened by 1 base and J by 0 bases, with 13 bases between the two germline ends. The CDR3 is made up of 16 amino acids. CDR3 in amino acids: CASSQAGGGISYEQYF. The CDR3 DNA follows: TGTGCCAGCAGCCAAGCGGGCGGAGGAATCTCCTACGAGCAGTACTTC.

The chain combines TRBV7-2 with TRBJ2-6; D perhaps matches TRBD2 (7 bases). Germline assignment: CDR1 SGHTA and CDR2 FQGNSA. This CDR3 has 16 amino acids. V was trimmed by 5 bases and J by 2 bases, leaving 13 bases between them. This CDR3 is CASSVRGGAGANVLTF. The CDR3, as DNA: TGTGCCAGCAGCGTAAGGGGGGGCGCTGGGGCCAACGTCCTGACTTTC.

The V gene is TRBV27, the J gene TRBJ2-7; perhaps TRBD2 as D (6 bases). CDR3 length equals 14 residues. Deletions cut 4 bases from V and 5 bases from J, with 15 bases between. Germline V gives CDR1 MNHEY, CDR2 SMNVEV (reference sequence). CDR3 bases: TGTGCCAGCAGTTACCGGGGAGGCCCCAACGAGCAGTACTTC. Translated, it gives CASSYRGGPNEQYF.

The V and J genes are TRBV15 and TRBJ2-1; 9 bases are a match to TRBD2. This CDR3 is 17 amino acids long. In germline, CDR1 is LNHNV, CDR2 YYDKDF (reference sequence). Trimming cost V 0 bases and J 7 bases; bases outside gene matches: 10. This CDR3 is CATSRDLASGMNNEQFF. The CDR3 nucleotides are TGTGCCACCAGCAGAGATCTCGCTAGCGGGATGAATAATGAGCAGTTCTTC.

This chain joins TRBV19 and TRBJ1-1; 8 bases agree with TRBD1. Germline trimming cut 8 bases from V and 3 bases from J; bases unmatched to any gene: 5. This CDR3 has 13 amino acids. In germline, CDR1 is LNHDA, CDR2 SQIVND (reference sequence). CDR3 DNA sequence: TGTGCCAGTGGACAGGGATTTGACACTGAAGCTTTCTTT. This gives the protein CASGQGFDTEAFF.